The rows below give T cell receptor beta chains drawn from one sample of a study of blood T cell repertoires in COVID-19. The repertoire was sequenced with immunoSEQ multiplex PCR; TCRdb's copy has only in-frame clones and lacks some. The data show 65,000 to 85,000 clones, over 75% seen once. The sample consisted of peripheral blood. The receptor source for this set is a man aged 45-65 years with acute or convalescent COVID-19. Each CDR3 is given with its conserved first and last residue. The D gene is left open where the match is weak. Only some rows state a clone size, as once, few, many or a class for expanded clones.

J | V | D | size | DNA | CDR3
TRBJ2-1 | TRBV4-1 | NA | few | TGCGCCAGCAGCCAAGTAGCGAGGGAGCAGTTCTTC | CASSQVAREQFF
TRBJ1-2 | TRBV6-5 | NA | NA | TGTGCCAGCAGTTACTCCGGGGGGCGCGTGGGTTATACCTTC | CASSYSGGRVGYTF
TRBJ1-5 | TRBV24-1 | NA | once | TGTGCCACCAGCCCCCGGGAGGGAGTGAATCAGCCCCAGCATTTT | CATSPREGVNQPQHF
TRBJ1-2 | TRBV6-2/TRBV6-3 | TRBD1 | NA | TGTGCCAGCAGTTACTCGACAGGGTCCAACTATGGCTACACCTTC | CASSYSTGSNYGYTF
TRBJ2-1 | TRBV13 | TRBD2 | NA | TGTGCCAGCAGCGCCTTAGCGGGCAGATCCTACAATGAGCAGTTCTTC | CASSALAGRSYNEQFF
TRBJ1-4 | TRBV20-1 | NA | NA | TGCAGTGCTAGTGGTCAGTCTAATGAAAAACTGTTTTTT | CSASGQSNEKLFF
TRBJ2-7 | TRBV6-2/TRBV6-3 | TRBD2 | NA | TGTGCCAGCAGTTACTCGCTAGCGGATGCCTCCTACGAGCAGTACTTC | CASSYSLADASYEQYF
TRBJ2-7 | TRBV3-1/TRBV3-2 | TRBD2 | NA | TGTGCCAATCCGACTAGCGGGAGATCGTCGGACGAGCAGTACTTC | CANPTSGRSSDEQYF
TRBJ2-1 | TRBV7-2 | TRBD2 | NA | TGTGCCAGCAGCTTAGTGCCGCTAGCGGGCTCCTACAATGAGCAGTTCTTC | CASSLVPLAGSYNEQFF
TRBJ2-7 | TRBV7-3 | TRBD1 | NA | TGTGCCAGCAGCCGGGACAGGGCCGGAGAGCAGTACTTC | CASSRDRAGEQYF
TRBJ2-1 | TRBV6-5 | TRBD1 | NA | TGTGCCAGCAGTTCCCTCACCGGGACAGGTAACCCTGAGCAGTTCTTC | CASSSLTGTGNPEQFF
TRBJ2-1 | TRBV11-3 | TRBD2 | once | TGTGCCAGCAGCTTAGAGACTAGCGGGAGTGATGAGCAGTTCTTC | CASSLETSGSDEQFF
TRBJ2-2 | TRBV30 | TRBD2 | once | TGTGCCTGGAGTGTTTGGACTAGCGGAGGATGGGGTACCGGGGAGCTGTTTTTT | CAWSVWTSGGWGTGELFF
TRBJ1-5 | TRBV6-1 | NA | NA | TGTGCCAGCAGTGAACAGGGTCAGCCCCAGCATTTT | CASSEQGQPQHF
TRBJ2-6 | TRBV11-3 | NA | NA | TGTGCCAGCAGCTTGGCAGGAACCTCTGGGGCCAACGTCCTGACTTTC | CASSLAGTSGANVLTF
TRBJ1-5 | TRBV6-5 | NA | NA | TGTGCCAGCAGCCACGAGGGCGGGCACAATCAGCCCCAGCATTTT | CASSHEGGHNQPQHF
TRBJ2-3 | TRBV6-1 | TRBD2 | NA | TGTGCCAGCAGTGAAAGGCTAGCGGGATCCGGGGATACGCAGTATTTT | CASSERLAGSGDTQYF
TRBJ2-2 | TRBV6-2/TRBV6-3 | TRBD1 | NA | TGTGCCAGCAGTTACCACAGGGGAGCGGCCGGGGAGCTGTTTTTT | CASSYHRGAAGELFF
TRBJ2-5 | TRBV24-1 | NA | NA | TGTGCCACCGAGAGGCGGGATGGGACCCAGTACTTC | CATERRDGTQYF
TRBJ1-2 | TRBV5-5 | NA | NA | TGTGCCAGCAGCTGGACAGCGGAAACCTATGGCTACACCTTC | CASSWTAETYGYTF
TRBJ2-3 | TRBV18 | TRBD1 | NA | TGTGCCAGCTCACCACGGGACAACGGGCCAGGGGGCTCAGATACGCAGTATTTT | CASSPRDNGPGGSDTQYF
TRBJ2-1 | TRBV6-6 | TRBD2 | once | TGTGCCAGCAGTGTAGCGGGAGGGCTAAACAATGAGCAGTTCTTC | CASSVAGGLNNEQFF